This T cell receptor (beta chain) was captured by sequencing in a study of vaccination effects on CD4 cells after COVID-19. Study information: Participants completed two doses of the BNT162b2 or mRNA-1273 vaccine.

Using viral peptide pools, the ViraFEST assay grew out antigen-specific CD4+ T cells prior to sequencing. Culture lasted under 13 days before CD4+ T cell isolation. Vaccine recipients had no previous SARS-CoV-2 infection; their nucleocapsid antibodies were negative. Cultures had half their medium replaced with IL-2 medium on days 3 and 7. This CDR3 has 12 residues. V was cut by 6 bases and J by 6 bases, with 10 bases left in between. The germline V gene has CDR1 SNHLY and CDR2 FYNNEI. In the case of this clone: The antigen remains undetermined.

Only in-frame clones appear in the TCRdb table, and some are missing; sequencing was by immunoSEQ multiplex PCR. Among about 28,000 clones, around 72% were seen once, and the ten largest hold 30%. The clonotype was recovered from a human donor who received a COVID-19 vaccine. The chain combines TRBV2 with TRBJ2-3, with a weak D call TRBD2 (5 bases). The sequencing used CD4+ T cells from PBMCs cultured with SARS-CoV-2 spike peptides, collected before COVID-19 vaccination. Written as DNA, the CDR3 is TGTGCCAGCAGCCCACTAGAGGATACGCAGTATTTT. Amino acid sequence: CASSPLEDTQYF.